These 10 T cell receptor beta chains were sequenced from one sample in a study of blood T cell repertoires in COVID-19. Libraries were prepared by immunoSEQ multiplex PCR; TCRdb keeps only in-frame clonotypes and omits some of them. This table holds 150,000 to 200,000 clones, approximately 86% found once. Sequenced: peripheral blood. All receptors come from a man between 65 and 79 years old with active or convalescent COVID-19.

This chain connects TRBV24-1 to TRBJ1-2; 12 nucleotides match TRBD1. Per germline, CDR1 KGHDR and CDR2 SFDVKD. The CDR3 runs to 16 residues. Germline trimming cut 4 bases from V and 2 bases from J; bases unmatched to any gene: 4. The chain's CDR3 is CATSDPGQGANYGYTF. The CDR3, as DNA: TGTGCCACCAGTGACCCGGGACAGGGGGCCAACTATGGCTACACCTTC.

This rearrangement joins TRBV10-1 to TRBJ2-5; 7 positions match TRBD1. The CDR3 sequence is 14 residues long. Germline assignment: CDR1 WNHNN and CDR2 SYGVQD (reference sequence). The V segment lost 0 bases and the J segment 3 bases; nucleotides outside the gene matches: 1. In DNA, the CDR3 is TGCGCCAGCAGTGAGTCGACAGGGAAAGAGACCCAGTACTTC. Translation gives CASSESTGKETQYF.

The gene calls are TRBV15 and TRBJ2-1; TRBD2 matches at 10 bases. V was pared by 4 bases and J by 5 bases, with 11 bases of the junction left unmatched. The CDR3 covers 17 residues. Germline CDR1 reads LNHNV; CDR2 reads YYDKDF (reference sequence). The CDR3 sequence is CATSTKRLLAGDNEQFF. CDR3 in DNA: TGTGCCACCAGCACTAAGAGATTGCTAGCGGGGGACAATGAGCAGTTCTTC.

Details on this clone: Distinct nucleotide sequences in the sample also encode this CDR3. This chain uses TRBV19 with TRBJ1-2, with 7 bases matching TRBD1. The CDR3 sequence is 13 residues long. Germline loops: CDR1 LNHDA, CDR2 SQIVND (reference sequence). J lost 4 bases, V lost 6 bases, and 5 bases had no gene match. This CDR3 reads CASSRQGGYGYTF. CDR3 bases: TGTGCCAGTAGCAGACAGGGAGGCTATGGCTACACCTTC.

The chain uses TRBV6-5 and TRBJ2-7; D is possibly TRBD1 (6 bases). This CDR3 is built from 14 residues. V was trimmed by 7 bases and J by 3 bases, leaving 16 bases between them. Germline V lookup: CDR1 MNHEY, CDR2 SVGAGI. The CDR3, as DNA: TGTGCCAGCATGATGGAACAGGGTTACTACGAGCAGTACTTC. Translated: CASMMEQGYYEQYF.

V is TRBV30 and J is TRBJ2-3; D not resolved. V lost 4 bases and J lost 0, with 11 bases in between. The CDR3 runs 14 residues. From germline, CDR1 is GTSNPN and CDR2 SVGIG (reference sequence). This chain's CDR3 is CAWNRERSTDTQYF. The CDR3 coding sequence is TGTGCCTGGAACCGCGAGAGAAGCACAGATACGCAGTATTTT. Based on the CDR3 plus reference TRBV30 and TRBJ2-3, the full variable domain is SQTIHQWPATLVQPVGSPLSLECTVEGTSNPNLYWYRQAAGRGLQLLFYSVGIGQISSEVPQNLSASRPQDRQFILSSKKLLLSDSGFYLCAWNRERSTDTQYFGPGTRLTVL.

This clone was observed a few times. The V and J genes are TRBV7-8 and TRBJ1-1; no clear D gene. V was cut by 5 bases and J by 4 bases, with 14 bases left in between. The germline gives CDR1 SGHVS, CDR2 FQNEAQ. The CDR3 spans 14 residues. CDR3 region: CASSERRGRTEAFF. In nucleotides, the CDR3 is TGTGCCAGCAGCGAACGCCGTGGGCGCACTGAAGCTTTCTTT. Combining the CDR3 with reference TRBV7-8 and TRBJ1-1 gives the whole variable domain GAGVSQSPRYKVAKRGQDVALRCDPISGHVSLFWYQQALGQGPEFLTYFQNEAQLDKSGLPSDRFFAERPEGSVSTLKIQRTQQEDSAVYLCASSERRGRTEAFFGQGTRLTVV.

The chain combines TRBV20-1 with TRBJ2-1; D is undetermined. CDR1 is DFQATT and CDR2 is SNEGSKA in the germline V gene (reference sequence). V was trimmed by 3 bases and J by 5 bases, leaving 8 bases between them. The CDR3 totals 12 residues. In DNA, the CDR3 is TGCAGTGCTAGTTTCAATGACAATGAGCAGTTCTTC. Its protein is CSASFNDNEQFF.

The chain uses TRBV3-1 (or the pseudogene TRBV3-2) and TRBJ2-1; the match to TRBD1 covers 8 bases. Germline-derived CDR1 and CDR2 are LGHDT and YNNKEL (reference sequence). The CDR3 runs 14 residues. V trimming: 2 bases; J trimming: 7 bases; junction bases outside the gene matches: 4. The CDR3 loop is CASSQNRQGNEQFF. The CDR3 DNA reads as TGTGCCAGCAGCCAAAACCGACAGGGGAATGAGCAGTTCTTC.

This clone has just a few counts. Other nucleotide sequences in the sample specify the same CDR3. The V and J genes are TRBV29-1 and TRBJ2-2, with 7 bases aligning to TRBD2. The CDR3 loop spans 14 amino acids. Germline assignment: CDR1 SQVTM and CDR2 ANQGSEA. After removal of 4 bases from V and 1 base from J, the junction contained 3 bases not matched to a gene. DNA of the CDR3: TGCAGCGTTGGTTGGGGGGGGAACACCGGGGAGCTGTTTTTT. Amino acids: CSVGWGGNTGELFF.